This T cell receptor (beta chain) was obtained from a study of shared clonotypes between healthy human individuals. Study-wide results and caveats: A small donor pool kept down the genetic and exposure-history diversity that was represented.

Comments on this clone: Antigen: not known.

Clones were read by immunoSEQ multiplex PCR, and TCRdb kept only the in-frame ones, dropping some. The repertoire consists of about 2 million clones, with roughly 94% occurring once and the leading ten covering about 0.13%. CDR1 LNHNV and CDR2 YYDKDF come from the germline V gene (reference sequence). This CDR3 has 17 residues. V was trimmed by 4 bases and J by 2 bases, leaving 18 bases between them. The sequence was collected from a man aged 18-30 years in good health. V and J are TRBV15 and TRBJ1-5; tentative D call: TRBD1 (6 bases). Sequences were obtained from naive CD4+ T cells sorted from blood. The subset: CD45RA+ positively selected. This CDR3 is CATSTDPGEVGNQPQHF. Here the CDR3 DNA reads TGTGCCACCAGCACGGACCCAGGGGAGGTGGGCAATCAGCCCCAGCATTTT.